The 14 T cell receptor beta chains below all came from one sample that was sequenced in a study of CD8+ T cells in alopecia areata. Reverse transcribed after extraction, RNA yielded cDNA as the sequencing template. Measured with immunoSEQ multiplex PCR; TCRdb has only the in-frame clones, and not every one. Recorded here are 200,000 to 300,000 clones, with no singletons, and the ten leading clones hold more than 0.95%. Cells that came from pooled cutaneous lymph nodes were sorted using CD4, CD8alpha, NKG2D, NKG2ACE and other markers. Sequenced sample: CD4+ T cells sorted from a lymph node. These receptors came from a C3H/HeJ mouse with alopecia areata. The MHC haplotype of this mouse line is H2-k.

About this clone itself: Genes and germline come from the mouse. The CDR3 DNA, read in part, is TGTGCCAGCAGTCACAGGGGGCGCGGTGCT. Its protein product is CASSHRGRGA. The complete CDR3 sequence is CASSHRGRGAEQFF. The rearrangement uses TRBV19 and TRBJ2-1, with TRBD1 matching 9 bases. The read finishes 4 residues shy of the CDR3 end, and the germline J gene is used to complete it. This CDR3 contains 14 residues. The junction had 5 bases not matched to a gene; V was cut back by 4 bases and J by 6 bases. Per the germline V gene, CDR1 is FNHDT and CDR2 is SITEND (reference sequence). Based on the CDR3 plus reference TRBV19 and TRBJ2-1, the full variable domain is GGIITQTPKFLIGQEGQKLTLKCQQNFNHDTMYWYRQDSGKGLRLIYYSITENDLQKGDLSEGYDASREKKSSFSLTVTSAQKNEMAVFLCASSHRGRGAEQFFGPGTRLTVL.

As to this clone: The genes are named according to mouse. The read finishes 4 residues shy of the CDR3 end, and the germline J gene is used to complete it. The chain links TRBV19 to TRBJ2-7; a possible D gene is TRBD1 (5 bases). V was clipped by 3 bases and J by 0 bases, with 10 bases between them. Germline lookup yields CDR1 FNHDT and CDR2 SITEND (reference sequence). The length of the CDR3 is 14 residues. Partial CDR3 DNA: TGTGCCAGCAGTACGGCAGGGCTCTCCTAT. Residues: CASSTAGLSY. Given in full, the CDR3 is CASSTAGLSYEQYF.

On this clone: The listed genes are named as in mouse. The read gets to within 4 residues of the CDR3 end, and the germline J gene fills in the rest. V is TRBV13-3 and J is TRBJ2-3; 7 positions agree with TRBD2. Germline values: CDR1 NNHDY, CDR2 SYVADS. V lost 1 base, J lost 0 bases, and 2 bases stayed unmatched. This CDR3 spans 15 amino acids. CDR3 DNA, as far as it was read: TGTGCCAGCAGTGATACTGGGGATAGTGCAGAA. Its protein is CASSDTGDSAE. The entire CDR3 reads CASSDTGDSAETLYF.

Comments on this clone: Genes here carry mouse names. The CDR3 extends 4 residues past the end of the read, so its final part is completed from the germline J gene. The same CDR3 can be traced to other DNA sequences in this sample. V usage is TRBV31 and J usage is TRBJ2-1; TRBD2 agrees at 11 bases. The length of the CDR3 is 15 residues. Germline values: CDR1 GKSSPN, CDR2 SITVG. The junction had 2 bases not matched to a gene; V was cut back by 1 base and J by 3 bases. Partial CDR3 DNA: TGTGCCTGGAGTCCAGGACTGGGGGGCTATGCT. Amino acid sequence: CAWSPGLGGYA. The full CDR3 protein is CAWSPGLGGYAEQFF. Together with reference TRBV31 and TRBJ2-1, the CDR3 gives the full variable domain: AQTIHQWPVAEIKAVGSPLSLGCTIKGKSSPNLYWYWQATGGTLQQLFYSITVGQVESVVQLNLSASRPKDDQFILSTEKLLLSHSGFYLCAWSPGLGGYAEQFFGPGTRLTVL.

A note on this clone: Mouse names are used for the genes. The CDR3 is cut off 4 residues early in the read; its end comes from the germline J gene. The chain couples TRBV13-1 to TRBJ2-5, with TRBD1 matching over 8 bases. The CDR3 is 16 amino acids. Looked up from germline, CDR1 is NSHNY and CDR2 is SYGAGN. Unmatched junction bases numbered 3, after V lost 0 bases and J lost 0 bases. CDR3 protein: CASSDVQGANQDTQYF. The sequenced CDR3 bases are TGTGCCAGCAGTGATGTCCAGGGGGCTAACCAAGAC.

Concerning this clone: Gene names denote mouse genes. The read is 4 residues too short to cover the CDR3 end, so that end is filled in from the germline J gene. The genes are TRBV19 and TRBJ2-1, with TRBD1 matching 10 bases. This CDR3 has 16 amino acids. After removal of 5 bases from V and 3 bases from J, the junction contained 8 bases not matched to a gene. Germline values: CDR1 FNHDT, CDR2 SITEND (reference sequence). The covered CDR3 bases are TGTGCCAGCAGATCCGCCGGGACAGGGGTCTATGCT. Protein product: CASRSAGTGVYA. In full, the CDR3 is CASRSAGTGVYAEQFF.

On this clone: Mouse germline and gene names are used. Read coverage stops 4 residues before the CDR3 terminus; the germline J gene supplies the remainder. The same CDR3 is also encoded by other DNA sequences in this sample. The chain combines TRBV5 with TRBJ2-5, with a weak D call TRBD2 (6 bases). Germline assignment: CDR1 LGHNA and CDR2 YNLKQL (reference sequence). This CDR3 is built from 16 residues. V shed 0 bases and J shed 0 bases, with 10 bases lying between them. This CDR3 reads CASSQDLGDNQDTQYF. The CDR3 bases that were read are TGTGCCAGCAGCCAAGATTTGGGGGATAACCAAGAC.

This clone has only a few counts. Gene names refer to mouse genes. The DNA read from the CDR3 is TGTGCCAGCAGCCGCCTCCCGGGACTCCAAGAC. The encoded protein is CASSRLPGLQD. The whole CDR3 sequence reads CASSRLPGLQDTQYF. J is TRBJ2-5 and V is TRBV2, with D possibly TRBD2 on 6 matching bases. The read stops 4 residues short of the end of the CDR3; the missing end is completed from the germline J gene. Germline V lookup: CDR1 LGHNA, CDR2 YSYQKL. V dropped 4 bases and J dropped 2 bases, with 13 bases sitting between them. There are 15 residues in the CDR3.

This clone was counted between two and nine times. The genes and germline here are from mouse. With the read ending 4 residues before the CDR3 end, the germline J gene is used to fill in that end. The chain has TRBV13-1 and TRBJ2-7; 8 positions agree with TRBD2. Looked up from germline, CDR1 is NSHNY and CDR2 is SYGAGN. The J segment lost 0 bases and the V segment lost 1 base, leaving 3 bases of the junction unmatched. CDR3 length: 15 residues. The CDR3 bases that were read are TGTGCCAGCAGTGATCGGGGGGGCGGCTCCTAT. Translated, it gives CASSDRGGGSY. The whole CDR3 sequence is CASSDRGGGSYEQYF.

This clone was detected a few times. Gene names follow the mouse nomenclature. The read gets to within 4 residues of the CDR3 end, and the germline J gene fills in the rest. Other DNA sequences in the same sample also yield this CDR3. The chain has TRBV13-1 and TRBJ1-1; D gene ambiguous. The CDR3 loop spans 13 amino acids. The V gene's germline CDR1 is NSHNY and CDR2 SYGAGN. V was cut by 2 bases and J by 1 base, with 6 bases left in between. CDR3 DNA (partial): TGTGCCAGCAGTGACCCAGGGAACACA. This encodes CASSDPGNT. The CDR3 reads in full as CASSDPGNTEVFF.

About this clone itself: The genes and germline here are from mouse. The read halts 4 residues ahead of the CDR3 end, with the missing end drawn from the germline J gene. The rearrangement joins TRBV5 to TRBJ2-2, with a tentative D call TRBD2 (5 bases). The germline V gene has CDR1 LGHNA and CDR2 YNLKQL (reference sequence). The CDR3 has 16 amino acids. V lost 0 bases, J lost 0 bases, and 8 bases lay in between. This chain's CDR3 is CASSQDWAANTGQLYF. The CDR3 bases that were read are TGTGCCAGCAGCCAAGACTGGGCCGCAAACACCGGG.

About this clone: Here the gene names and germline are mouse. The CDR3 extends 4 residues past the end of the read, so its final part is completed from the germline J gene. The rearrangement links TRBV31 to TRBJ1-2; 8 bases are shared with TRBD1. Germline V gene data show CDR1 as GKSSPN and CDR2 as SITVG. V lost 3 bases to trimming and J lost 2 bases; unmatched junction nucleotides: 2. The CDR3 spans 13 residues. The sequenced CDR3 bases are TGTGCCTGGAGGGCAGGGGGCAACTCC. Encoded protein: CAWRAGGNS. The whole CDR3 sequence is CAWRAGGNSDYTF.

Turning to this clone: Gene names refer to mouse genes. Read sequence stops 4 residues before the CDR3 end, and the germline J gene provides the missing end. The rearrangement joins TRBV19 to TRBJ2-3; 11 nucleotides line up with TRBD2. Germline V CDR1 and CDR2: FNHDT, SITEND (reference sequence). This CDR3 comprises 15 residues. The sequenced CDR3 bases are TGTGCCAGCAGCCTCGGACTGGGGGGTGAAGAA. Residues: CASSLGLGGEE. The entire CDR3 is CASSLGLGGEETLYF.

In its sample, this clone was seen a few times. Gene and germline names: mouse. The read is 3 residues too short to cover the CDR3 end, so that end is filled in from the germline J gene. The chain employs TRBV19 and TRBJ1-6; D is perhaps TRBD1 (5 bases). Being an ORF, TRBJ1-6 has a function that is uncertain. There are 15 residues in the CDR3. Trimming took off 4 bases at V and 3 bases at J, with 11 bases between the two ends. Germline lookup yields CDR1 FNHDT and CDR2 SITEND (reference sequence). CDR3 bases read: TGTGCCAGCAGTCGCCAGGGAGTCTATAATTCGCCC. It encodes CASSRQGVYNSP. The whole CDR3 region reads CASSRQGVYNSPLYF.